Detailed here is one TCR beta chain. The sample comes from a study of control samples from healthy donors and cancer patients. Clones were sequenced by immunoSEQ multiplex PCR, and TCRdb holds only the in-frame ones, with some missing. Found here are about 130,000 clones, less than 95% of them singletons; the top ten hold 3.6%. The origin of this receptor is a man aged 25-45 years in good health. The sample comprised blood.

The CDR3 DNA reads TGTGCCAGCACCTTTAGCGGGGTTTCCGGGGAGCTGTTTTTT. It encodes CASTFSGVSGELFF. The chain joins TRBV7-9 to TRBJ2-2; TRBD2 agrees at 8 bases. The CDR3 is 14 residues long. Germline V gives CDR1 SEHNR, CDR2 FQNEAQ (reference sequence). V dropped 7 bases and J dropped 6; count of bases not matched to a gene: 7.